This TCR beta chain was captured by sequencing in a study of T-cell reconstitution after alpha-beta-depleted transplantation in children. This clonotype was observed a handful of times. Preparing the TCRbeta library involved the use of unique molecular identifiers. Using its own MiXCR run on the PCR reads, TCRdb lists one record per CDR3 protein. The table shows roughly 500,000 distinct CDR3 sequences, with about 33% occurring only once. The CDR3 loop spans 18 amino acids. The V gene's germline CDR1 is LNHNV and CDR2 YYDKDF (reference sequence). The ends were cut back, 0 bases at V and 5 bases at J, with 20 bases in the middle.

V and J are TRBV15 and TRBJ2-1; D not certain. The TCR comes from a human donor who donated a stem cell graft to a child with aplastic anemia. The sequenced sample was PBMCs from the stem cell graft donor, obtained from the stem cell graft. In DNA, the CDR3 is TGTGCCACCAGCAGAGATAATTACGTAGGAATCCTACACAATGAGCAGTTCTTC. It codes for CATSRDNYVGILHNEQFF.